The following is a T cell receptor beta chain sequence with its context. The target antigen is unknown. This sample was included in a study of cytomegalovirus exposure and HLA in healthy donors. At the level of the study: Genetic ancestry analysis placed about 84% of the roughly 400 donors that were genotyped in the Caucasian-associated cluster.

The germline V gene encodes CDR1 DFQATT and CDR2 SNEGSKA (reference sequence). CDR3 length: 11 amino acids. V lost 3 bases and J lost 5, with 5 bases in between. The PCR ran on 60 Vbeta and 13 Jbeta primers. Sequenced by immunoSEQ multiplex PCR; TCRdb stores in-frame clones only, minus some. This sample yields over 120,000 clones, of which more than 7.5% are seen a single time; approximately 1.7% belongs to the top ten. Points from the study as a whole: In all likelihood, a cluster of highly shared sequence variants was a sequencing artifact. Cytomegalovirus status was reportedly diagnosed by the classifier with high sensitivity and specificity. Some segments of the V type, notably TRBV6-2 and TRBV6-3, were excluded as indistinguishable.

This rearrangement joins TRBV20-1 to TRBJ2-1; D is ambiguous. The clonotype originates from a middle-aged man in good health and CMV-seronegative. The sequenced sample was PBMCs. CDR3 region: CSASRNNEQFF. CDR3 DNA: TGCAGTGCTAGCAGGAACAATGAGCAGTTCTTC.